The sequence of this TCR beta chain was determined in a study of T cell changes during pregnancy in multiple sclerosis (dated by TCRdb to 2018 to 2020). In the study overall: In women with multiple sclerosis, the researchers looked at how the T cell repertoire shifted as pregnancy progressed.

The CDR3 holds 15 amino acids from the cysteine to the phenylalanine. Only CDR3 DNA remains: 45 bases, in frame from the first base. CDR1 and CDR2, per the germline V gene, are KGHSH and LQKENI. At the junction V is shortened by 1 base and J by 3 bases, with 12 bases in between. As regards this clone: Its binding antigen is unknown. No qualities accompany the bases; no much larger clone lies one base away.

Library generation was performed with the immunoSEQ multiplex PCR assay. The immuneACCESS repertoire file appears here via TCRdb, limited to in-frame rearrangements. These files lack a portion of the clones; in checked studies, under half of the deficit traces to unresolved V genes, and the cause of the others is not known. The sample has approximately 90,000 clones on record, about nine tenths of them singletons. The ten largest account for over 1.5% of the sample. The origin of this receptor is a female donor in good health, enrolled as a control in a pregnancy study. The V and J genes are TRBV18 and TRBJ2-5; TRBD2 is perhaps the D gene, given 6 matching bases. The sequencing here drew on peripheral blood, taken after pregnancy. The bases are TGTGCCAGCTCACCACGAGAGACTAGGAAAGAGACCCAGTACTTC. It codes for CASSPRETRKETQYF.